These 21 T cell receptor beta chains share one sample of origin, sequenced in a study of blood T cell repertoires in COVID-19. This table comes from immunoSEQ multiplex PCR, and its TCRdb copy is limited to in-frame clones, with some not included. The repertoire holds about 140,000 clones, with nearly 90% as singletons. Sequenced material: peripheral blood. Every receptor here comes from an older man with acute or convalescent COVID-19.

The chain has TRBV27 and TRBJ2-3; 11 nucleotides line up with TRBD2. CDR1 is MNHEY and CDR2 is SMNVEV in the germline V gene (reference sequence). The CDR3 length is 15 residues. V shed 4 bases and J 3 bases; nucleotides not matched to a gene: 3. In DNA, the CDR3 is TGTGCCAGCAGTTCGGGACTAGCGGAAACAGATACGCAGTATTTT. Encoded protein: CASSSGLAETDTQYF.

This chain links TRBV2 with TRBJ2-7, with 7 bases aligning to TRBD2. This CDR3 spans 13 amino acids. V shed 8 bases, J shed 2 bases, and the junction held 6 bases outside the gene matches. CDR1 is SNHLY and CDR2 is FYNNEI in the germline V gene. CDR3 loop: CASRLADTYEQYF. Written as DNA, the CDR3 is TGTGCCAGCCGGCTAGCGGACACCTACGAGCAGTACTTC.

This rearrangement joins TRBV6-5 to TRBJ1-1; D unresolved. The CDR3 is made up of 16 amino acids. V lost 0 bases to trimming and J lost 1 base, with 12 bases between them. CDR1 and CDR2 (germline): MNHEY, SVGAGI. The CDR3 spells CASSYSSSRTNTEAFF. The CDR3 nucleotides read TGTGCCAGCAGTTACTCAAGCTCCCGCACGAACACTGAAGCTTTCTTT.

The chain joins TRBV7-3 to TRBJ2-1; D is possibly TRBD1 (6 bases). V gave up 4 bases and J gave up 7 bases, with 11 bases separating them. This CDR3 has 13 residues. The germline CDR1 and CDR2 sequences are SGHTA and FQGTGA. The CDR3 region is CASSSGTNNEQFF. The CDR3 bases are TGTGCCAGCAGCTCCGGGACAAATAATGAGCAGTTCTTC.

The V gene is TRBV5-1, the J gene TRBJ1-3, with 7 bases lining up with TRBD1. The CDR3 runs 16 residues. CDR1 is SGHRS and CDR2 is YFSETQ in the germline V gene. V lost 0 bases to trimming and J lost 7 bases; unmatched junction nucleotides: 10. CDR3 residues: CASSLAGTAGANTIYF. CDR3 nucleotide sequence: TGCGCCAGCAGCTTGGCCGGGACAGCAGGGGCGAACACCATATATTTT.

The rearrangement links TRBV5-1 to TRBJ2-7; 7 nucleotides agree with TRBD1. Germline CDR1 is SGHRS and CDR2 is YFSETQ. The V and J ends lost 0 bases and 7 bases, in that order; junction bases with no gene match: 7. This CDR3 is 14 amino acids long. The CDR3 region has the DNA TGCGCCAGCAGCTTGGTCAGGGGGTCAAGTGAGCAGTACTTC. It is translated as CASSLVRGSSEQYF.

J is TRBJ2-1 and V is TRBV4-2; TRBD2 aligns across 13 bases. This CDR3 contains 17 residues. V lost 3 bases to trimming and J lost 5 bases; unmatched junction nucleotides: 7. CDR1 and CDR2 from the germline V gene are LGHNA and YNFKEQ. CDR3 coding DNA: TGTGCCAGCAGCCATCGGACGGGACTAGCGGGGCACAATGAGCAGTTCTTC. Translated: CASSHRTGLAGHNEQFF.

V is TRBV11-2 and J is TRBJ2-5, with 9 bases that match TRBD1. Germline values: CDR1 SGHAT, CDR2 FQNNGV. The CDR3 loop spans 15 amino acids. With V trimmed by 6 bases and J by 1 base, 6 bases remained unmatched. CDR3 protein: CASRKPGQGQETQYF. Written as DNA, the CDR3 is TGTGCCAGCAGAAAACCGGGACAGGGCCAAGAGACCCAGTACTTC.

The sample holds one count of this clone. The CDR3 loop reads CASSDDTLAKNIQYF. The CDR3 DNA is TGCGCCAGCAGTGACGACACCTTAGCCAAAAACATTCAGTACTTC. The rearrangement uses TRBV10-2 and TRBJ2-4; D call uncertain. V was clipped by 3 bases and J by 0 bases, with 9 bases between them. The CDR3 consists of 15 residues. Per the germline V gene, CDR1 is WSHSY and CDR2 is SAAADI.

The V gene is TRBV28, the J gene TRBJ1-5, with 9 bases fitting TRBD1. From germline, CDR1 is MDHEN and CDR2 SYDVKM. The CDR3 contains 13 residues. J gave up 4 bases and V 6 bases, and 1 base lay outside the gene matches. DNA of the CDR3: TGTGCCAGCAGAGGGACAGGGAATCAGCCCCAGCATTTT. Translating gives CASRGTGNQPQHF.

V and J are TRBV7-2 and TRBJ1-1; tentatively, D is TRBD1 (5 bases). Per germline, CDR1 SGHTA and CDR2 FQGNSA. Trimming removed 2 bases from V and 4 bases from J, with 11 bases in between. The CDR3 runs to 14 residues. CDR3 region: CASSLQRGGTEAFF. The CDR3, as DNA: TGTGCCAGCAGCTTACAGCGGGGGGGCACTGAAGCTTTCTTT.

J is TRBJ1-1 and V is TRBV12-3 or TRBV12-4; 10 positions agree with TRBD1. This CDR3 is 13 amino acids long. V dropped 2 bases and J dropped 7; count of bases not matched to a gene: 1. The CDR3 here is CASSLRDRGEAFF. CDR3 nucleotides: TGTGCCAGCAGTTTACGGGACAGGGGTGAAGCTTTCTTT.

The chain employs TRBV12-3 or TRBV12-4 and TRBJ2-5; TRBD2 is a possible D gene (5 bases). The CDR3 is 13 residues long. V was cut by 6 bases and J by 3 bases, with 11 bases left in between. DNA of the CDR3: TGTGCCAGCAGCGCCGACGGGGAAGAGACCCAGTACTTC. This codes for CASSADGEETQYF.

The J gene is TRBJ2-7, the V gene TRBV4-2; TRBD1 matches at 8 bases. The V and J ends lost 0 bases and 6 bases, in that order; junction bases with no gene match: 4. Germline V gene data show CDR1 as LGHNA and CDR2 as YNFKEQ. The CDR3 runs 14 residues. The CDR3 region is CASSQETGVGEQYF. The CDR3 DNA is TGTGCCAGCAGCCAAGAGACAGGGGTGGGCGAGCAGTACTTC.

V and J are TRBV6-6 and TRBJ1-1; D perhaps matches TRBD1 (5 bases). Trimming took 5 bases from V and 8 from J, leaving 12 bases between them. The CDR3 length is 12 residues. Germline V gene data show CDR1 as MNHNY and CDR2 as SVGAGI (reference sequence). CDR3 region: CASSKQENEAFF. The CDR3 DNA reads TGTGCCAGCAGTAAACAGGAGAACGAAGCTTTCTTT.

This chain links TRBV6-1 with TRBJ1-5; possibly TRBD1 for D (5 bases). Between the trimmed V and J ends, which lost 0 bases and 6 bases, there was a span of 12 bases. Germline values: CDR1 MNHNS, CDR2 SASEGT. This CDR3 has 15 residues. The CDR3 DNA sequence: TGTGCCAGCAGTGAAGCTCCCGGTACAGGTCAGCCCCAGCATTTT. Translation gives CASSEAPGTGQPQHF.

The chain has TRBV13 and TRBJ2-7, with TRBD1 identical over 11 bases. There are 14 residues in the CDR3. V was pared by 5 bases and J by 3 bases, with 3 bases of the junction left unmatched. CDR1 is PRHDT, CDR2 FYEKMQ, per germline (reference sequence). CDR3: CASSQGTGGYEQYF. CDR3 nucleotide sequence: TGTGCCAGCAGCCAAGGGACAGGGGGCTACGAGCAGTACTTC.

This sequence joins TRBV7-9 and TRBJ2-5; D gene unclear. The ends were cut back, 0 bases at V and 4 bases at J, with 6 bases in the middle. The length of the CDR3 is 13 residues. Germline CDR1 SEHNR, CDR2 FQNEAQ (reference sequence). CDR3 bases: TGTGCCAGCAGCTTAGCAGCGTTAGAGACCCAGTACTTC. This translates into CASSLAALETQYF.

V and J are TRBV21-1 and TRBJ1-5. TRBV21-1 is assigned pseudogene status. This CDR3 has 10 residues. CDR3 in DNA: TGTGCCAGCAGCAAGAGGGCCCAGCATTTT. Protein: CASSKRAQHF.

The V call is TRBV10-2, the J call TRBJ2-1; maybe TRBD1 (6 bases). The CDR3 runs to 14 residues. Germline assignment: CDR1 WSHSY and CDR2 SAAADI. V shed 3 bases and J shed 3 bases, with 9 bases lying between them. CDR3 coding DNA: TGCGCCAGCAGTGATCAGGGGAACTACAATGAGCAGTTCTTC. Its protein is CASSDQGNYNEQFF.

Here the CDR3 reads CASSLETSGSSEQYF. DNA for the CDR3: TGCGCCAGCAGCTTGGAGACTAGCGGGAGTAGCGAGCAGTACTTC. The chain joins TRBV5-1 to TRBJ2-7; TRBD2 matches at 12 bases. V shed 0 bases and J 6 bases; nucleotides not matched to a gene: 4. The length of the CDR3 is 15 residues. The germline CDR1 and CDR2 sequences are SGHRS and YFSETQ.